This is a list of T cell receptor beta chains from one sample in a study of blood T cell repertoires in COVID-19. TCRdb's table, derived via immunoSEQ multiplex PCR, lists solely in-frame clones and lacks some. The table lists about 260,000 clones, around 80% of them singletons. Material: PBMCs or T cells enriched from blood (not recorded which). Every receptor here comes from a man younger than 40 with acute COVID-19. Both conserved end residues are part of each CDR3. The D gene is left open where the match is weak. For some rows the clone size is stated as once, few or many, or as a class when expanded; others skip it.

CDR3: CASSRNRVGEQFF; DNA: TGTGCCAGTAGTAGAAACAGGGTCGGGGAGCAGTTCTTC; D: NA; J: TRBJ2-1; size: NA; V: TRBV19
CDR3: CATSSDSSNQPQHF; DNA: TGTGCCACCAGCAGTGACAGTAGCAATCAGCCCCAGCATTTT; D: NA; J: TRBJ1-5; size: NA; V: TRBV15
CDR3: CASSPDSHNEQFF; DNA: TGTGCCAGCAGCCCAGACAGTCACAATGAGCAGTTCTTC; D: NA; J: TRBJ2-1; size: NA; V: TRBV7-9
CDR3: CASSYSSVGETQYF; DNA: TGTGCCAGCAGTTATTCTAGCGTTGGAGAGACCCAGTACTTC; D: NA; J: TRBJ2-5; size: once; V: TRBV6-2/TRBV6-3
CDR3: CARPGLAGGSSYNEQFF; DNA: TGTGCCCGCCCCGGACTAGCGGGGGGAAGCTCCTACAATGAGCAGTTCTTC; D: TRBD2; J: TRBJ2-1; size: NA; V: TRBV2
CDR3: CASSLDLLAGYTDTQYF; DNA: TGTGCCAGCAGCTTAGATCTTCTAGCGGGGTACACAGATACGCAGTATTTT; D: TRBD2; J: TRBJ2-3; size: NA; V: TRBV7-2
CDR3: CASSLVPSGRYNEQFF; DNA: TGTGCCAGCAGCTTAGTACCAAGCGGGAGATACAATGAGCAGTTCTTC; D: TRBD2; J: TRBJ2-1; size: NA; V: TRBV11-2
CDR3: CASRRSSGGYNEQFF; DNA: TGTGCCAGCAGGAGATCTAGCGGAGGCTACAATGAGCAGTTCTTC; D: TRBD2; J: TRBJ2-1; size: NA; V: TRBV6-5
CDR3: CASSDQGPGNQPQHF; DNA: TGTGCCAGCAGCGACCAGGGTCCGGGCAATCAGCCCCAGCATTTT; D: NA; J: TRBJ1-5; size: NA; V: TRBV5-4
CDR3: CASSAGLAGDEQFF; DNA: TGTGCCAGCAGCGCTGGACTAGCGGGAGATGAGCAGTTCTTC; D: TRBD2; J: TRBJ2-1; size: NA; V: TRBV5-8
CDR3: CATSPTGGFSGNTIYF; DNA: TGTGCCACCAGCCCGACAGGGGGATTCTCTGGAAACACCATATATTTT; D: TRBD1; J: TRBJ1-3; size: NA; V: TRBV15
CDR3: CASSLRASTGIGTDTQYF; DNA: TGTGCCAGCAGCCTGCGCGCTTCAACAGGGATCGGCACAGATACGCAGTATTTT; D: NA; J: TRBJ2-3; size: NA; V: TRBV7-3
CDR3: CSVQDRGNQPQHF; DNA: TGCAGCGTTCAGGACAGAGGCAATCAGCCCCAGCATTTT; D: NA; J: TRBJ1-5; size: once; V: TRBV29-1
CDR3: CAAGTPPNYGYTF; DNA: TGTGCCGCCGGGACACCCCCTAACTATGGCTACACCTTC; D: NA; J: TRBJ1-2; size: few; V: TRBV30
CDR3: CASSVRVQPQHF; DNA: TGTGCCAGCAGCGTCAGGGTCCAGCCCCAGCATTTT; D: NA; J: TRBJ1-5; size: NA; V: TRBV6-6
CDR3: CASSQSIGTSGNNEQFF; DNA: TGCGCCAGCAGTCAATCAATCGGGACTAGCGGAAACAATGAGCAGTTCTTC; D: TRBD2; J: TRBJ2-1; size: once; V: TRBV23-1
CDR3: CASSLAVSTDTQYF; DNA: TGTGCCAGCAGCTTGGCAGTTAGCACAGATACGCAGTATTTT; D: NA; J: TRBJ2-3; size: NA; V: TRBV7-9
CDR3: CASSLGAANEKLFF; DNA: TGTGCCAGCAGTTTAGGGGCAGCAAATGAAAAACTGTTTTTT; D: NA; J: TRBJ1-4; size: NA; V: TRBV28
CDR3: CASSRQGLSGNTIYF; DNA: TGTGCCAGCAGCCGACAGGGGCTCTCTGGAAACACCATATATTTT; D: TRBD1; J: TRBJ1-3; size: NA; V: TRBV11-2
CDR3: CSVELLAGAEETQYF; DNA: TGCAGCGTTGAGCTACTAGCGGGAGCGGAAGAGACCCAGTACTTC; D: TRBD2; J: TRBJ2-5; size: NA; V: TRBV29-1
CDR3: CASTPTAGTQYF; DNA: TGTGCCAGCACCCCGACTGCGGGTACGCAGTATTTT; D: NA; J: TRBJ2-3; size: NA; V: TRBV12-3/TRBV12-4
CDR3: CASSSQGTGANVLTF; DNA: TGTGCCAGCAGCTCCCAGGGGACCGGGGCCAACGTCCTGACTTTC; D: NA; J: TRBJ2-6; size: NA; V: TRBV5-6
CDR3: CASSQVQGGGSYNEQFF; DNA: TGTGCCAGCAGCCAAGTCCAGGGGGGCGGATCCTACAATGAGCAGTTCTTC; D: NA; J: TRBJ2-1; size: NA; V: TRBV4-2
CDR3: CASSSQRTANTGELFF; DNA: TGTGCCAGCAGCTCCCAGAGGACTGCCAACACCGGGGAGCTGTTTTTT; D: NA; J: TRBJ2-2; size: NA; V: TRBV7-3
CDR3: CASSSFAAQPQHF; DNA: TGTGCCAGCAGTTCTTTCGCGGCCCAGCCCCAGCATTTT; D: NA; J: TRBJ1-5; size: NA; V: TRBV12-3/TRBV12-4
CDR3: CASFLGSNYGYTF; DNA: TGTGCCAGCTTCCTTGGTAGTAACTATGGCTACACCTTC; D: NA; J: TRBJ1-2; size: NA; V: TRBV5-5
CDR3: CASSSSTGSNSPLHF; DNA: TGTGCCAGCAGCTCTTCCACAGGGAGTAATTCACCCCTCCACTTT; D: NA; J: TRBJ1-6; size: NA; V: TRBV7-2
CDR3: CASSLASDRGPSPLHF; DNA: TGCGCCAGCAGCTTGGCATCGGACAGGGGGCCTTCACCCCTCCACTTT; D: TRBD1; J: TRBJ1-6; size: NA; V: TRBV5-1
CDR3: CASSLVPGRGLFF; DNA: TGTGCCAGCAGCTTAGTACCGGGAAGGGGGCTGTTCTTC; D: TRBD1; J: TRBJ2-1; size: few; V: TRBV11-2
CDR3: CASSQQGNEQFF; DNA: TGTGCCAGCAGTCAACAGGGGAATGAGCAGTTCTTC; D: TRBD1; J: TRBJ2-1; size: NA; V: TRBV27
CDR3: CASSQLISGNQPQHF; DNA: TGTGCCAGCAGCCAATTAATCTCGGGGAATCAGCCCCAGCATTTT; D: NA; J: TRBJ1-5; size: NA; V: TRBV16
CDR3: CATSDFPGAGELFF; DNA: TGTGCCACCAGTGATTTCCCGGGGGCCGGGGAGCTGTTTTTT; D: NA; J: TRBJ2-2; size: NA; V: TRBV24-1
CDR3: CASSRDRGVRETQYF; DNA: TGTGCCAGCTCGCGGGACAGGGGAGTAAGAGAGACCCAGTACTTC; D: TRBD1; J: TRBJ2-5; size: NA; V: TRBV18
CDR3: CASSFGANEKLFF; DNA: TGTGCCAGCAGTTTCGGAGCTAATGAAAAACTGTTTTTT; D: NA; J: TRBJ1-4; size: NA; V: TRBV27
CDR3: CASSPIRQGTFF; DNA: TGTGCCAGCAGCCCCATAAGGCAGGGTACCTTCTTT; D: NA; J: TRBJ1-1; size: once; V: TRBV11-2
CDR3: CASSPQGVGNTIYF; DNA: TGTGCCAGCAGCCCCCAGGGGGTTGGAAACACCATATATTTT; D: TRBD1; J: TRBJ1-3; size: NA; V: TRBV5-4
CDR3: CASSLGVGARTDTQYF; DNA: TGCGCCAGCAGCTTGGGGGTGGGGGCCCGCACAGATACGCAGTATTTT; D: NA; J: TRBJ2-3; size: NA; V: TRBV5-1
CDR3: CASSLTEIPDTQYF; DNA: TGTGCCAGCAGTCTGACAGAAATCCCAGATACGCAGTATTTT; D: NA; J: TRBJ2-3; size: NA; V: TRBV2
CDR3: CASSILSQQGTSNQPQHF; DNA: TGTGCCAGCAGCATACTCTCGCAACAGGGAACAAGCAATCAGCCCCAGCATTTT; D: NA; J: TRBJ1-5; size: NA; V: TRBV7-8
CDR3: CASSQDPGGVSEAFF; DNA: TGTGCCAGCAGCCAAGATCCAGGGGGCGTATCTGAAGCTTTCTTT; D: TRBD1; J: TRBJ1-1; size: once; V: TRBV14
CDR3: CASSIQGGGTEAFF; DNA: TGTGCCAGCAGCATCCAGGGGGGCGGCACTGAAGCTTTCTTT; D: TRBD1; J: TRBJ1-1; size: NA; V: TRBV11-3
CDR3: CASSQGTGGGYTF; DNA: TGTGCCAGCAGTCAGGGGACAGGGGGTGGCTACACCTTC; D: TRBD1; J: TRBJ1-2; size: once; V: TRBV28
CDR3: CASSFQAVANTGELFF; DNA: TGTGCCAGCAGCTTTCAAGCGGTCGCGAACACCGGGGAGCTGTTTTTT; D: NA; J: TRBJ2-2; size: NA; V: TRBV7-2
CDR3: CASSWGTSGVPGTQYF; DNA: TGTGCCAGCAGCTGGGGGACTAGCGGAGTTCCGGGTACGCAGTATTTT; D: TRBD2; J: TRBJ2-3; size: once; V: TRBV5-4
CDR3: CASSSILGNTEAFF; DNA: TGTGCCAGCAGCTCGATCCTAGGGAACACTGAAGCTTTCTTT; D: NA; J: TRBJ1-1; size: NA; V: TRBV5-1
CDR3: CASRSETQYF; DNA: TGTGCCAGTAGATCAGAGACCCAGTACTTC; D: NA; J: TRBJ2-5; size: once; V: TRBV5-8
CDR3: CASGSPPGELFF; DNA: TGTGCCAGCGGCAGTCCACCCGGGGAGCTGTTTTTT; D: NA; J: TRBJ2-2; size: NA; V: TRBV6-5
CDR3: CAIRARTGENQPQHF; DNA: TGTGCCATCAGGGCAAGAACAGGCGAGAATCAGCCCCAGCATTTT; D: NA; J: TRBJ1-5; size: few; V: TRBV10-3